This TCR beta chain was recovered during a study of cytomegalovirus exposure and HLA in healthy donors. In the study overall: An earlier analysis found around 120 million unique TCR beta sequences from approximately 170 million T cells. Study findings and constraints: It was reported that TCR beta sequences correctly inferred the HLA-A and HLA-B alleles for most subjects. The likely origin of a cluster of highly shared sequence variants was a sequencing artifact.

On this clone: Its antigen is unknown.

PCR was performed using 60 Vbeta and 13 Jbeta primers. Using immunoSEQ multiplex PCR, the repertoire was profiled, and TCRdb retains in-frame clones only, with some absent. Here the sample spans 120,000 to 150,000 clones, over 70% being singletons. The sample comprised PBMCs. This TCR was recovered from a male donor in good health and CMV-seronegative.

CDR3 in amino acids: CASSLAPTGEVSNEQFF. DNA for the CDR3: TGTGCCAGCAGCTTAGCCCCAACGGGAGAAGTGTCCAATGAGCAGTTCTTC. V and J are TRBV11-3 and TRBJ2-1, with TRBD2 as a possible D gene (6 bases). Germline V gene data show CDR1 as SGHNT and CDR2 as YENEEA. V was shortened by 1 base and J by 6 bases, with 19 bases between the two germline ends. The CDR3 consists of 17 residues.